A single sample gave rise to the 3 T cell receptor beta chains below, sequenced in a study of Graves' ophthalmopathy and Graves' hyperthyroidism. Beta-chain TCR CDR3 regions were amplified from RNA transcripts. An initial RT-PCR round employing HTBI primers preceded a second-round multiplex PCR. TCRdb reprocessed the multiplex PCR reads with MiXCR, giving one entry per CDR3 protein. The sample lists around 1,000,000 distinct CDR3 sequences; 36% were seen once. The sequenced sample was peripheral blood or thyroid tissue (not recorded which). Receptor source: an adult man with Graves' hyperthyroidism.

V gene TRBV7-6 combines with J gene TRBJ2-7; 11 positions match TRBD1. The CDR3 length is 15 residues. Germline CDR1 is SGHVS and CDR2 is FNYEAQ. Trimming at V came to 3 bases and at J to 5 bases, leaving 6 bases not matched to a gene. For the CDR3, the DNA is TGTGCCAGCAGCTTGACTGGACAGGGGGCCCACGAGCAGTACTTC. It specifies CASSLTGQGAHEQYF.

The chain recombines TRBV10-3 with TRBJ2-2; unclear D gene. This CDR3 spans 14 amino acids. V gave up 3 bases and J gave up 5 bases, with 10 bases separating them. Germline CDR1 and CDR2: ENHRY and SYGVKD. CDR3 sequence (DNA): TGTGCCATCAGTGACTCCACACGAACCGGGGAGCTGTTTTTT. It specifies CAISDSTRTGELFF.

This clonotype was picked up one time. The genes are TRBV7-4 and TRBJ1-5; D not certain. The germline V and J ends were trimmed by 8 bases and 0 bases, with 14 bases remaining between them. From germline, CDR1 is SGHVT and CDR2 SQSDAQ. The CDR3 is made up of 15 amino acids. The CDR3 region is CASGQNIDSNQPQHF. The CDR3 DNA reads TGTGCCAGCGGCCAAAACATAGATAGCAATCAGCCCCAGCATTTT.